This note documents a single TCR beta chain sequence. Looked up from germline, CDR1 is MNHEY and CDR2 is SVGEGT. The CDR3 runs to 17 residues. V was cut by 6 bases and J by 6 bases, with 27 bases left in between. Sequencing was performed with immunoSEQ multiplex PCR; in TCRdb, only in-frame clones are kept and a portion is missing. The top ten clones hold about 3.1% of a sample with around 68,000 clones, approximately 94% of them seen once. The data are from a study of blood T cell repertoires in COVID-19. Study summary: COVID-19 samples collected from the United States, Italy and Spain covered acute and convalescent phases. PBMCs, B-cell-depleted T cells, or T cells were the source of the cDNA or gDNA that made up the material.

This chain uses TRBV6-2 or TRBV6-3 with TRBJ2-7, with D possibly being TRBD1 (5 bases). Material for sequencing was peripheral blood. The sequence was obtained from a man between 65 and 85 years old with active COVID-19. CDR3 nucleotides: TGTGCCAGCAGCACCCCAACCTCTACAGGACCAACGACCGAGCAGTACTTC. This codes for CASSTPTSTGPTTEQYF.